This T cell receptor (beta chain) was found in a study of blood T cell repertoires in COVID-19. Study-level information: PBMCs, B-cell-depleted T cells, or T cells were the source of the cDNA or gDNA that made up the material.

The protocol was immunoSEQ multiplex PCR, while the TCRdb copy is restricted to in-frame clones and leaves out a portion. Among roughly 240,000 clones listed, around 87% were seen once. The CDR3 length is 15 residues. V lost 3 bases to trimming and J lost 7 bases; unmatched junction nucleotides: 8. Germline V gene lookup returns CDR1 SEHNR and CDR2 FQNEAQ (reference sequence). The sequenced sample consisted of peripheral blood. This chain links TRBV7-9 with TRBJ1-5; the match to TRBD1 covers 8 bases. The TCR was taken from a man younger than 35 with active or convalescent COVID-19. DNA for the CDR3: TGTGCCAGCAGCTTCGGACAGGGAGGAGGACAGCCCCAGCATTTT. It is translated as CASSFGQGGGQPQHF.